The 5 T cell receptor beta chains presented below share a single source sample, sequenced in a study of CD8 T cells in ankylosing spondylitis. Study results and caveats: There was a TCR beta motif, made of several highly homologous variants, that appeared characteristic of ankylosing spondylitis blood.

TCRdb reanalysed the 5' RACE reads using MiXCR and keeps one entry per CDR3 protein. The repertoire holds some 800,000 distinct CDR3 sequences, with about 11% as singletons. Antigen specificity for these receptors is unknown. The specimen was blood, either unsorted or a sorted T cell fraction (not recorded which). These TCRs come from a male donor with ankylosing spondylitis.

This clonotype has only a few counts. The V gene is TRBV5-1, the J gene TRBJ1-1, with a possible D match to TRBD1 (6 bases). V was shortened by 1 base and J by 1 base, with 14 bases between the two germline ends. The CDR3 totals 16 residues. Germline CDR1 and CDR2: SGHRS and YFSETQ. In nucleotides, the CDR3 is TGCGCCAGCAGCTTGACAAAGGGGGGGGCGAACACTGAAGCTTTCTTT. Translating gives CASSLTKGGANTEAFF.

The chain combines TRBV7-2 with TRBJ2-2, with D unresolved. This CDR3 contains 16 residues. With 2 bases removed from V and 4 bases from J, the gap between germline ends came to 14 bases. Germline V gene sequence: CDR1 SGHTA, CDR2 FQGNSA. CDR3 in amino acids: CASSLLSRPTTGELFF. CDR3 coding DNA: TGTGCCAGCAGCTTACTCTCGAGACCGACCACCGGGGAGCTGTTTTTT.

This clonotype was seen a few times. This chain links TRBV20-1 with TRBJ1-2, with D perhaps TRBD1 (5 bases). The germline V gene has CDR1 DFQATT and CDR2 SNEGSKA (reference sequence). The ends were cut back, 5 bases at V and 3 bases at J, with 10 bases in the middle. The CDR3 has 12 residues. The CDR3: CSAFRVYYGYTF. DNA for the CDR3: TGCAGTGCTTTCAGGGTTTACTATGGCTACACCTTC.

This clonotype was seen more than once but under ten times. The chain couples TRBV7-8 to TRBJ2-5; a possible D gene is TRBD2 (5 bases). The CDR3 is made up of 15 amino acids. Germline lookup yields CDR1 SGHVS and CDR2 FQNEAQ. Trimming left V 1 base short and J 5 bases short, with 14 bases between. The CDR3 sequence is CASSLDTGSVETQYF. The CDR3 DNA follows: TGTGCCAGCAGCTTAGATACGGGATCAGTTGAGACCCAGTACTTC.

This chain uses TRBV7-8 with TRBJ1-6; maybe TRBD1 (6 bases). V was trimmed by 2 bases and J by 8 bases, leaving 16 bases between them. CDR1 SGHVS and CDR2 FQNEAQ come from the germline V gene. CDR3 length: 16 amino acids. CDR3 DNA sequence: TGTGCCAGCAGCTTATCGGCGAGGGGGAACCATTCACCCCTCCACTTT. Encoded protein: CASSLSARGNHSPLHF.